The 27 T cell receptor beta chains below all came from one sample that was sequenced in a study of blood T cells in healthy people across ages. Sample-barcoded 5' priming and a J-beta primer mix drove a second PCR of roughly 7 to 11 cycles. TCRdb used MiXCR to reprocess the 5' RACE reads, holding one entry per CDR3 protein. The sample shows 800,000 to 950,000 distinct CDR3 sequences, around 29% of them seen only once. In addition, the sample was reused for a study of T cells of mothers and their children.

What was sequenced was blood. The receptors originated from a woman in her 40s in good health.

This clonotype was recorded many times. The genes are TRBV7-9 and TRBJ2-7, with D perhaps matching TRBD1 (6 bases). The CDR3 runs to 17 residues. From germline, CDR1 is SEHNR and CDR2 FQNEAQ (reference sequence). Trimming removed 3 bases from V and 3 bases from J, with 21 bases in between. The CDR3 reads CASSLYPRTASRYEQYF. Here the CDR3 DNA reads TGTGCCAGCAGCTTGTACCCCCGGACAGCATCCCGCTACGAGCAGTACTTC. The full variable domain, completed using reference TRBV7-9 and TRBJ2-7, is DTGVSQNPRHKITKRGQNVTFRCDPISEHNRLYWYRQTLGQGPEFLTYFQNEAQLEKSRLLSDRFSAERPKGSFSTLEIQRTEQGDSAMYLCASSLYPRTASRYEQYFGPGTRLTVT.

There are a few counts of this clonotype. The chain is built from TRBV6-5 and TRBJ1-5; 9 nucleotides line up with TRBD1. Per the germline V gene, CDR1 is MNHEY and CDR2 is SVGAGI. V was pared by 6 bases and J by 0 bases, with 12 bases of the junction left unmatched. The CDR3 runs 18 residues. CDR3 sequence: CASSHSYRGLYSNQPQHF. CDR3 bases: TGTGCCAGCAGCCACTCATACAGGGGGCTGTATAGCAATCAGCCCCAGCATTTT.

The V gene is TRBV28, the J gene TRBJ2-5; 7 nucleotides agree with TRBD1. V lost 5 bases, J lost 6 bases, and 12 bases stayed unmatched. The CDR3 has 15 amino acids. Germline CDR1 reads MDHEN; CDR2 reads SYDVKM. CDR3 in DNA: TGTGCCAGCAGTCCAGGGACAGCGATGGAGAAGACCCAGTACTTC. Translating it yields CASSPGTAMEKTQYF.

The rearrangement uses TRBV29-1 and TRBJ1-4; D unclear. The CDR3 is 14 amino acids. With 6 bases removed from V and 0 bases from J, the gap between germline ends came to 11 bases. The germline CDR1 and CDR2 sequences are SQVTM and ANQGSEA. CDR3 sequence: CSVSREATNEKLFF. The CDR3 bases are TGCAGCGTCTCTCGCGAAGCAACTAATGAAAAACTGTTTTTT.

Many counts were recorded for this clonotype. The V gene is TRBV10-3, the J gene TRBJ2-1; 7 bases line up with TRBD1. Trimming removed 4 bases from V and 5 bases from J; junction bases left unmatched: 8. This CDR3 is built from 15 residues. CDR1 and CDR2 (germline): ENHRY, SYGVKD. As DNA, the CDR3 is TGTGCCATCAGTGTGATGACAGGGACGAACAATGAGCAGTTCTTC. It specifies CAISVMTGTNNEQFF.

V and J are TRBV20-1 and TRBJ1-2; a possible D gene is TRBD1 (5 bases). Germline lookup yields CDR1 DFQATT and CDR2 SNEGSKA (reference sequence). Trimming took off 0 bases at V and 5 bases at J, with 16 bases between the two ends. The CDR3 contains 15 residues. CDR3 DNA: TGCAGTGCTAGAGATTCCTCAGGGCGGAGGTATGGCTACACCTTC. Its protein is CSARDSSGRRYGYTF.

V is TRBV7-2 and J is TRBJ2-1; possibly TRBD1 for D (6 bases). The CDR3 sequence is 15 residues long. With 7 bases removed from V and 0 bases from J, the gap between germline ends came to 13 bases. In germline, CDR1 is SGHTA, CDR2 FQGNSA. The CDR3, as DNA: TGTGCCAGCACCGAACAGGGTCGCTCCTACAATGAGCAGTTCTTC. Protein product: CASTEQGRSYNEQFF.

As regards this clonotype: The junction shows a germline mismatch at one end, possibly a read error. V is TRBV6-1 and J is TRBJ2-2, with no clear D. Germline V gene data show CDR1 as MNHNS and CDR2 as SASEGT. This CDR3 region has 14 residues. The CDR3 coding sequence is TGTGTCAGCAGTGCCCAGACGGACCCGGGGGAGCTGTTTTTT. Its protein product is CVSSAQTDPGELFF.

Of note for this clonotype: This clone may be a read error of a much larger clone one base away. V and J are TRBV20-1 and TRBJ2-1; D is unresolved. The germline V gene encodes CDR1 DFQATT and CDR2 SNEGSKA (reference sequence). V lost 3 bases to trimming and J lost 10 bases, with 16 bases between them. This CDR3 comprises 13 residues. CDR3 coding DNA: TGCAGTGCTAGGGGTTTGGCAGTGTACGAGCAGTTCTTC. It specifies CSARGLAVYEQFF.

This clonotype was picked up a small number of times. The V call is TRBV2, the J call TRBJ1-1, with no clear D. V was trimmed by 4 bases and J by 1 base, leaving 7 bases between them. The CDR3 is 13 amino acids. Germline V gene data show CDR1 as SNHLY and CDR2 as FYNNEI. The CDR3 is CASSAARNTEAFF. CDR3 coding DNA: TGTGCCAGCAGTGCCGCCAGGAACACTGAAGCTTTCTTT. The full variable domain, its missing parts supplied by reference TRBV2 and TRBJ1-1, is EPEVTQTPSHQVTQMGQEVILRCVPISNHLYFYWYRQILGQKVEFLVSFYNNEISEKSEIFDDQFSVERPDGSNFTLKIRSTKLEDSAMYFCASSAARNTEAFFGQGTRLTVV.

This sequence joins TRBV7-3 and TRBJ2-3, with 11 bases fitting TRBD2. CDR3 size: 16 residues. CDR1 and CDR2 (germline): SGHTA, FQGTGA. The junction had 11 bases not matched to a gene; V was cut back by 2 bases and J by 10 bases. The CDR3 sequence: CASSLGPSGGPDAQYF. CDR3 bases: TGTGCCAGCAGCTTAGGTCCTAGCGGGGGGCCTGATGCGCAGTATTTT.

This clonotype occurred many times. The gene calls are TRBV5-1 and TRBJ2-1; 8 bases align to TRBD2. CDR1 and CDR2 (germline): SGHRS, YFSETQ. V dropped 2 bases and J dropped 3; count of bases not matched to a gene: 4. CDR3 length equals 15 residues. This CDR3 reads CASSFERGNYNEQFF. The CDR3, as DNA: TGCGCCAGCAGCTTCGAGCGGGGGAACTACAATGAGCAGTTCTTC.

With regard to this clonotype: Its ends do not fully match the called genes, so a read error is possible. The chain is built from TRBV12-3 or TRBV12-4 and TRBJ2-5; 7 bases agree with TRBD1. CDR3 length: 15 amino acids. This chain's CDR3 is CASRNRDSNRETQCF. The CDR3 DNA is TGTGCCAGCAGAAACCGGGACAGCAACCGAGAGACCCAGTGCTTC.

This rearrangement joins TRBV15 to TRBJ1-2; unclear D gene. V was trimmed by 3 bases and J by 8 bases, leaving 22 bases between them. The V gene's germline CDR1 is LNHNV and CDR2 YYDKDF (reference sequence). The CDR3 is 16 amino acids. CDR3 amino acids: CATSRTTLRASKGYTF. In DNA form, the CDR3 reads TGTGCCACCAGCAGGACGACGTTGAGGGCCTCGAAGGGCTACACCTTC.

This chain joins TRBV24-1 and TRBJ2-5; TRBD2 matches at 14 bases. After removal of 9 bases from V and 5 bases from J, the junction contained 7 bases not matched to a gene. The CDR3 has 15 amino acids. CDR1 KGHDR and CDR2 SFDVKD come from the germline V gene. CDR3 coding DNA: TGTGCCACCGCAGGGACTAGCGGGGGTTGGGAGACCCAGTACTTC. Its protein is CATAGTSGGWETQYF.

This chain connects TRBV11-2 to TRBJ2-5; a possible D gene is TRBD2 (7 bases). Germline V gene lookup returns CDR1 SGHAT and CDR2 FQNNGV. The CDR3 contains 12 residues. V was clipped by 8 bases and J by 4 bases, with 11 bases between them. The CDR3 here is CASGRGTETQYF. In nucleotides, the CDR3 is TGTGCCAGCGGGAGGGGGACAGAGACCCAGTACTTC.

This clonotype occurred a few times. The CDR3 DNA follows: TGTGCCAGCAGCTTGTACCGCGCCCCTCTAGCGGGGGGGCCGTCCTACAATGAGCAGTTCTTC. This encodes CASSLYRAPLAGGPSYNEQFF. The V call is TRBV5-5, the J call TRBJ2-1, with 12 bases fitting TRBD2. The CDR3 consists of 21 residues. The V segment lost 1 base and the J segment 1 base; nucleotides outside the gene matches: 15. Germline values: CDR1 SGHKS, CDR2 YYEKEE (reference sequence).

The rearrangement uses TRBV12-3 or TRBV12-4 and TRBJ2-3; D gene ambiguous. CDR3 length equals 11 residues. Trimming took 8 bases from V and 1 from J, leaving 4 bases between them. This CDR3 is CASARTDTQYF. In DNA, the CDR3 is TGTGCCAGCGCTCGCACAGATACGCAGTATTTT.

This clonotype has a count of ten or more. The rearrangement links TRBV14 to TRBJ1-2, with D unresolved. CDR1 is SGHDN and CDR2 is FVKESK in the germline V gene. V was shortened by 0 bases and J by 4 bases, with 9 bases between the two germline ends. The CDR3 is 14 residues long. The chain's CDR3 is CASSQDGRSYGYTF. The CDR3 region has the DNA TGTGCCAGCAGCCAAGACGGACGGAGCTATGGCTACACCTTC.

This clonotype was counted at least ten times. This sequence joins TRBV27 and TRBJ1-6, with TRBD1 matching 7 bases. This CDR3 region has 15 residues. The trim removed 4 bases at V and 4 bases at J, leaving 4 bases unmatched. Per germline, CDR1 MNHEY and CDR2 SMNVEV (reference sequence). CDR3 bases: TGTGCCAGCAGTTCCCCGGACAGGTATAATTCACCCCTCCACTTT. Encoded protein: CASSSPDRYNSPLHF.

This clonotype was seen repeatedly, ten times or more. V gene TRBV30 combines with J gene TRBJ1-2, with 8 nucleotides matching TRBD1. The CDR3 is 13 amino acids. Germline CDR1 and CDR2: GTSNPN and SVGIG (reference sequence). V shed 2 bases and J 4 bases; nucleotides not matched to a gene: 3. The CDR3 nucleotides read TGTGCCTGGAGTAGGGACAGGCCCTATGGCTACACCTTC. Its translation: CAWSRDRPYGYTF.

This clonotype appeared many times. The rearrangement links TRBV20-1 to TRBJ2-3; TRBD1 matches 7 bases. The V gene's germline CDR1 is DFQATT and CDR2 SNEGSKA (reference sequence). J lost 6 bases, V lost 0 bases, and 3 bases had no gene match. The CDR3 totals 13 residues. The CDR3, as DNA: TGCAGTGCTAGAGAGGACAGGTTGGATACGCAGTATTTT. It specifies CSAREDRLDTQYF.

This clonotype has more than one count but fewer than ten. The V gene is TRBV20-1, the J gene TRBJ2-3; tentatively, D is TRBD1 (6 bases). The CDR3 covers 14 residues. Germline CDR1 is DFQATT and CDR2 is SNEGSKA (reference sequence). Trimming left V 4 bases short and J 2 bases short, with 13 bases between. The DNA of the CDR3 is TGCAGTGCTACAACAGGGCTCTTCACAGATACGCAGTATTTT. This translates into CSATTGLFTDTQYF.

This clonotype showed up many times. V usage is TRBV25-1 and J usage is TRBJ2-7; 7 bases fit TRBD1. CDR1 and CDR2 from the germline V gene are MGHDK and SYGVNS. Losses at the gene ends were 4 bases for V and 3 bases for J; bases not matched to a gene: 6. The CDR3 spans 14 residues. DNA for the CDR3: TGTGCCAGCAGTGGCCGACAGGGTCGCTACGAGCAGTACTTC. Translating gives CASSGRQGRYEQYF.

This clonotype occurred many times. The chain couples TRBV13 to TRBJ1-4; D gene ambiguous. Trimming shortened V by 4 bases and J by 0 bases, and 9 bases separated the two germline ends. The germline CDR1 and CDR2 sequences are PRHDT and FYEKMQ (reference sequence). The CDR3 is 15 residues long. CDR3: CASSSDRSTNEKLFF. CDR3 DNA sequence: TGTGCCAGCAGCTCAGACCGCTCAACTAATGAAAAACTGTTTTTT.

There are many counts of this clonotype. The CDR3, as DNA: TGTGCCAGCAGCTCAGGACTAGCGGGCCCTCAAGAGACCCAGTACTTC. It translates to CASSSGLAGPQETQYF. The gene calls are TRBV7-2 and TRBJ2-5; the match to TRBD2 covers 11 bases. CDR3 length equals 16 residues. Germline V gene data show CDR1 as SGHTA and CDR2 as FQGNSA. Germline trimming cut 4 bases from V and 2 bases from J; bases unmatched to any gene: 6.

This clonotype appeared a few times. A much larger clone lies a single base off, so this may be a read error. V gene TRBV10-3 combines with J gene TRBJ2-1, with D maybe TRBD1 (6 bases). The germline gives CDR1 ENHRY, CDR2 SYGVKD. Between the trimmed V and J ends, which lost 4 bases and 10 bases, there was a span of 11 bases. This CDR3 spans 12 amino acids. The CDR3 DNA reads as TGTGCCATCAGTGCAGGGGCGGACGAGCAGTTCTTC. This translates into CAISAGADEQFF.